This TCR beta chain derives from a study of CD8 T cells in ankylosing spondylitis. Study-wide points: A TCR beta motif of eight highly homologous variants appeared characteristic of ankylosing spondylitis blood. Reports say disease-linked clones showed up significantly more in matched ankylosing spondylitis synovial fluid.

The CDR3 sequence is 15 residues long. V shed 6 bases and J 3 bases; nucleotides not matched to a gene: 6. Quantitative 5'-RACE with molecular barcodes produced the TCR beta libraries. TCRdb recomputed calls from the 5' RACE reads with MiXCR, one row per CDR3 protein. The sample gives 100,000 or so distinct CDR3 sequences, roughly 8.8% of which show up once; 30% is in the top ten. This clonotype has ten or more counts. Antigen: not known. The clonotype was recovered from a male donor with ankylosing spondylitis. The J gene is TRBJ2-2, the V gene TRBV12-3 or TRBV12-4; 8 positions agree with TRBD1. The sequenced sample consisted of blood, either unsorted or a sorted T cell fraction (not recorded which). The CDR3 DNA reads as TGTGCCAGCAGGGAACAGACAGGGGACACCGGGGAGCTGTTTTTT. Translating gives CASREQTGDTGELFF.